Below are 8 T cell receptor beta chains sequenced from a single sample in a study of blood T cells in healthy people across ages. It was with a sample-barcoded 5' primer and a J-beta primer mix that a second PCR of about 6 to 12 cycles was run. One entry per CDR3 protein, called by TCRdb with MiXCR from the 5' RACE reads. This table has 650,000 to 1,000,000 distinct CDR3 sequences, about 34% appearing once. The sequenced material came from blood. The receptors shown here come from a man younger than 35 in good health.

The genes are TRBV20-1 and TRBJ1-5; a weak D match, TRBD1 (6 bases). The DNA end favors TRBJ2-3, so the J call may be wrong. In germline, CDR1 is DFQATT, CDR2 SNEGSKA (reference sequence). The CDR3 spans 13 residues. The CDR3 is CSAKQGRDQPQYF. The CDR3 coding sequence is TGCAGTGCTAAACAGGGTAGGGATCAGCCCCAGTATTTT.

The chain recombines TRBV30 with TRBJ1-2; D is unresolved. The length of the CDR3 is 16 residues. With 2 bases removed from V and 3 bases from J, the gap between germline ends came to 19 bases. The germline V gene has CDR1 GTSNPN and CDR2 SVGIG (reference sequence). The CDR3 region has the DNA TGTGCCTGGAGTAGGCAGAGCGACCCGAGGCACTATGGCTACACCTTC. As protein: CAWSRQSDPRHYGYTF.

This clonotype has only a few counts. The rearrangement uses TRBV15 and TRBJ1-2, with 8 bases matching TRBD1. J gave up 7 bases and V 0 bases, and 7 bases lay outside the gene matches. The CDR3 consists of 15 residues. The V gene's germline CDR1 is LNHNV and CDR2 YYDKDF (reference sequence). The CDR3 nucleotides read TGTGCCACCAGCAGAGATAGGACAGGGACTGGTGGCTACACCTTC. Encoded protein: CATSRDRTGTGGYTF.

This clonotype was counted a few times. The chain couples TRBV7-2 to TRBJ2-7; possible D gene TRBD2, 6 bases. CDR1 is SGHTA and CDR2 is FQGNSA in the germline V gene. There are 12 residues in the CDR3. V lost 4 bases to trimming and J lost 6 bases, with 10 bases between them. The CDR3 protein is CASSSAEGEQYF. CDR3 nucleotides: TGTGCCAGCAGCTCGGCGGAGGGCGAGCAGTACTTC. Full variable domain (remainder filled in from reference TRBV7-2 and TRBJ2-7): GAGVSQSPSNKVTEKGKDVELRCDPISGHTALYWYRQSLGQGLEFLIYFQGNSAPDKSGLPSDRFSAERTGGSVSTLTIQRTQQEDSAVYLCASSSAEGEQYFGPGTRLTVT.

A word on this clonotype: An end of the junction does not agree with germline; a read error may underlie this. The rearrangement joins TRBV12-3 or TRBV12-4 to TRBJ1-1, with a possible D match to TRBD1 (5 bases). CDR3 length: 15 residues. The CDR3 DNA is TGTACCAGCAGTTTCCCCGCCGGGGGGTTTACTGAAGCTTTCTTT. Translation: CTSSFPAGGFTEAFF.

The gene calls are TRBV12-3 or TRBV12-4 and TRBJ2-1; the match to TRBD2 covers 11 bases. V gave up 6 bases and J gave up 4 bases; unmatched junction bases: 2. This CDR3 contains 14 residues. The CDR3 reads CASRGLAAYNEQFF. The CDR3 DNA reads TGTGCCAGCAGGGGACTAGCGGCTTACAATGAGCAGTTCTTC.

The chain uses TRBV4-1 and TRBJ2-1, with D tentatively TRBD2 (6 bases). From germline, CDR1 is MGHRA and CDR2 YSYEKL. The V end was cut by 4 bases, the J end by 6 bases, with 19 bases between. The CDR3 totals 16 residues. Here the CDR3 reads CASSRPLAGRFNEQFF. The CDR3, as DNA: TGCGCCAGCAGCCGCCCACTCGCGGGACGGTTCAATGAGCAGTTCTTC.

This clonotype has ten or more counts. The CDR3 sequence: CASSLDTGSNYGYTF. In nucleotides, the CDR3 is TGTGCCAGCAGTTTAGACACAGGGTCTAACTATGGCTACACCTTC. V usage is TRBV12-3 or TRBV12-4 and J usage is TRBJ1-2; TRBD1 might be the D (6 bases). Trimming pared 1 base from V and 0 bases from J, leaving 9 bases between. CDR3 length: 15 residues.